Presented here are 32 T cell receptor beta chains from one specimen sequenced in a study of vaccination effects on CD4 cells after COVID-19. Sequencing followed a ViraFEST assay step that expanded antigen-specific CD4+ T cells with viral peptide pools. Isolation of CD4+ T cells took place after less than 12 days of culture. The person had a PCR-confirmed SARS-CoV-2 infection during March to December 2020. Every participant took two doses of the BNT162b2 or mRNA-1273 vaccine. These receptors are not linked to any known antigen. Measured with immunoSEQ multiplex PCR; TCRdb has only the in-frame clones, and not every one. Altogether 13,000 to 15,000 clones are present, roughly 70% being singletons, with the ten largest covering about 22%. This sample comprised CD4+ T cells from PBMCs cultured with HCoV-NL63 spike peptides, obtained after COVID-19 vaccination. These TCRs come from a human donor who had a prior SARS-CoV-2 infection.

The sample holds a few counts of this clone. This chain connects TRBV20-1 to TRBJ2-1; D is unresolved. CDR1 is DFQATT and CDR2 is SNEGSKA in the germline V gene (reference sequence). V was clipped by 5 bases and J by 6 bases, with 5 bases between them. This CDR3 has 10 amino acids. The chain's CDR3 is CSARLNEQFF. The CDR3 coding sequence is TGCAGTGCTCGACTCAATGAGCAGTTCTTC.

The chain carries TRBV7-2 and TRBJ1-5; 9 bases map to TRBD1. J lost 5 bases, V lost 5 bases, and 7 bases had no gene match. The V gene's germline CDR1 is SGHTA and CDR2 FQGNSA. There are 15 residues in the CDR3. The CDR3 spells CASSTGQGFYQPQHF. CDR3 coding DNA: TGTGCCAGCAGCACGGGACAGGGCTTCTATCAGCCCCAGCATTTT.

The CDR3 DNA reads as TGCGCCAGCAGCTCCGTCGACTATACAGATACGCAGTATTTT. Its translation is CASSSVDYTDTQYF. The chain carries TRBV5-1 and TRBJ2-3, with D possibly being TRBD2 (5 bases). Germline V CDR1 and CDR2: SGHRS, YFSETQ. This CDR3 comprises 14 residues. V was pared by 3 bases and J by 3 bases, with 11 bases between.

This clone occurred a few times. The J gene is TRBJ2-1, the V gene TRBV24-1; D is unresolved. CDR1 KGHDR and CDR2 SFDVKD come from the germline V gene. The CDR3 length is 13 residues. With 6 bases removed from V and 4 bases from J, the gap between germline ends came to 9 bases. The CDR3 region has the DNA TGTGCCACCAGTCTAGACGAATACAATGAGCAGTTCTTC. Its translation is CATSLDEYNEQFF.

The chain employs TRBV7-4 and TRBJ2-7, with D possibly matching TRBD2 (5 bases). V was clipped by 1 base and J by 5 bases, with 21 bases between them. Looked up from germline, CDR1 is SGHVT and CDR2 is SQSDAQ. The CDR3 length is 17 residues. CDR3 in amino acids: CASSLEALWLARDEQYF. In nucleotides, the CDR3 is TGTGCCAGCAGCTTAGAAGCGTTGTGGCTAGCTCGTGACGAGCAGTACTTC.

V is TRBV11-2 and J is TRBJ2-1; 8 positions match TRBD2. There are 16 residues in the CDR3. Unmatched junction bases numbered 5, after V lost 1 base and J lost 3 bases. CDR1 and CDR2 (germline): SGHAT, FQNNGV. CDR3 bases: TGTGCCAGCAGCTTAGGATCTAGCGGGTACTACAATGAGCAGTTCTTC. Amino acid sequence: CASSLGSSGYYNEQFF.

This clone was counted once. The CDR3, as DNA: TGCGCCAGCAGCCCTAGCGGGGGGTACACCGGGGAGCTGTTTTTT. Translation: CASSPSGGYTGELFF. J is TRBJ2-2 and V is TRBV5-1; TRBD2 matches at 11 bases. Trimming cost V 4 bases and J 3 bases; bases outside gene matches: 2. The germline gives CDR1 SGHRS, CDR2 YFSETQ. The CDR3 has 15 amino acids.

The chain is built from TRBV3-1 (or the pseudogene TRBV3-2) and TRBJ1-5; a weak D match, TRBD1 (6 bases). Germline assignment: CDR1 LGHDT and CDR2 YNNKEL (reference sequence). Trimming took 5 bases from V and 0 from J, leaving 8 bases between them. CDR3 size: 14 residues. The CDR3, as DNA: TGTGCCAGCAGCTGGGACATTAGCAATCAGCCCCAGCATTTT. This translates into CASSWDISNQPQHF.

The chain is built from TRBV12-3 or TRBV12-4 and TRBJ1-1; D gene ambiguous. This CDR3 has 13 amino acids. V lost 2 bases and J 0 bases, leaving 4 bases between the germline ends. This CDR3 is CASSLTVNTEAFF. The CDR3 nucleotides are TGTGCCAGCAGTTTAACCGTGAACACTGAAGCTTTCTTT.

V usage is TRBV30 and J usage is TRBJ2-2; 9 bases are shared with TRBD2. The germline CDR1 and CDR2 sequences are GTSNPN and SVGIG (reference sequence). The length of the CDR3 is 18 residues. J gave up 0 bases and V 3 bases, and 11 bases lay outside the gene matches. This chain's CDR3 is CAWRPGLASFANTGELFF. DNA for the CDR3: TGTGCCTGGAGACCGGGACTAGCATCATTCGCGAACACCGGGGAGCTGTTTTTT. Combining the CDR3 with reference TRBV30 and TRBJ2-2 gives the whole variable domain SQTIHQWPATLVQPVGSPLSLECTVEGTSNPNLYWYRQAAGRGLQLLFYSVGIGQISSEVPQNLSASRPQDRQFILSSKKLLLSDSGFYLCAWRPGLASFANTGELFFGEGSRLTVL.

V gene TRBV5-4 combines with J gene TRBJ1-1; possible D gene TRBD1, 5 bases. The CDR3 runs to 15 residues. CDR1 is SGHNT, CDR2 YYREEE, per germline (reference sequence). Between the trimmed V and J ends, which lost 4 bases and 3 bases, there was a span of 16 bases. CDR3 region: CASSRGWGEDTEAFF. CDR3 nucleotide sequence: TGTGCCAGCAGCCGTGGGTGGGGGGAGGACACTGAAGCTTTCTTT.

This clone was detected once. This chain uses TRBV6-2 or TRBV6-3 with TRBJ1-5; possibly TRBD1 for D (5 bases). V was cut by 6 bases and J by 7 bases, with 22 bases left in between. The CDR3 sequence is 16 residues long. The germline V gene has CDR1 MNHEY and CDR2 SVGEGT. As DNA, the CDR3 is TGTGCCAGCAGCAATGGGGGGGAGCCTTCCCGGCAGCCCCAGCATTTT. It yields the protein CASSNGGEPSRQPQHF.

The J gene is TRBJ1-2, the V gene TRBV6-1; D is possibly TRBD1 (6 bases). Per the germline V gene, CDR1 is MNHNS and CDR2 is SASEGT. The V gene lost 2 bases and the J gene lost 5 bases, with 9 bases spanning the gap. There are 13 residues in the CDR3. The CDR3: CASSERQDYGYTF. DNA for the CDR3: TGTGCCAGCAGTGAAAGACAGGATTATGGCTACACCTTC.

The J gene is TRBJ2-1, the V gene TRBV11-2, with TRBD2 matching 8 bases. CDR1 is SGHAT and CDR2 is FQNNGV in the germline V gene. CDR3 size: 16 residues. The V and J ends lost 1 base and 6 bases, in that order; junction bases with no gene match: 8. The CDR3 loop is CASSLVGTRFGNEQFF. For the CDR3, the DNA is TGTGCCAGCAGCTTAGTTGGGACTAGGTTCGGCAATGAGCAGTTCTTC. Full variable domain (remainder filled in from reference TRBV11-2 and TRBJ2-1): EAGVAQSPRYKIIEKRQSVAFWCNPISGHATLYWYQQILGQGPKLLIQFQNNGVVDDSQLPKDRFSAERLKGVDSTLKIQPAKLEDSAVYLCASSLVGTRFGNEQFFGPGTRLTVL.

The chain recombines TRBV13 with TRBJ1-2; D might be TRBD1 (5 bases). V was cut by 3 bases and J by 7 bases, with 15 bases left in between. The CDR3 runs to 14 residues. Per germline, CDR1 PRHDT and CDR2 FYEKMQ (reference sequence). CDR3 sequence reads: CASSFQRQGAGYTF. The CDR3 region has the DNA TGTGCCAGCAGCTTTCAACGCCAGGGAGCTGGCTACACCTTC.

This clone was counted a few times. The chain is built from TRBV7-9 and TRBJ1-1; 10 bases line up with TRBD1. The CDR3 runs to 12 residues. From germline, CDR1 is SEHNR and CDR2 FQNEAQ (reference sequence). The V and J ends lost 5 bases and 12 bases, in that order; junction bases with no gene match: 6. CDR3 DNA sequence: TGTGCCAGCAGCAACCGGGACAGGGGATCTTTCTTT. Its translation: CASSNRDRGSFF.

In this sample, this clone turned up a few times. J is TRBJ2-3 and V is TRBV4-1; either TRBD1 or TRBD2 may fit D (5 bases each). V was shortened by 0 bases and J by 6 bases, with 16 bases between the two germline ends. Germline values: CDR1 MGHRA, CDR2 YSYEKL. This CDR3 has 16 amino acids. The CDR3 loop is CASSQDRGPPPDTQYF. The CDR3 DNA follows: TGCGCCAGCAGCCAAGACCGGGGACCGCCCCCGGATACGCAGTATTTT.

V gene TRBV4-1 combines with J gene TRBJ2-2; D tentatively fits TRBD1 or TRBD2 (5 bases each). The CDR3 has 17 residues. Trimming removed 3 bases from V and 1 base from J, with 15 bases in between. The V gene's germline CDR1 is MGHRA and CDR2 YSYEKL. The CDR3 DNA is TGCGCCAGCAGCCATACTCCCCTGAGGGGGAACACCGGGGAGCTGTTTTTT. It yields the protein CASSHTPLRGNTGELFF.

The chain is built from TRBV5-1 and TRBJ2-3; no clear D. The germline CDR1 and CDR2 sequences are SGHRS and YFSETQ. Trimming took 1 base from V and 6 from J, leaving 18 bases between them. The CDR3 spans 16 residues. CDR3: CASSLYTTWPPDTQYF. The CDR3, as DNA: TGCGCCAGCAGCTTGTACACTACCTGGCCTCCTGATACGCAGTATTTT.

The J gene is TRBJ2-3, the V gene TRBV9; 7 bases line up with TRBD1. J was trimmed by 4 bases and V by 4 bases; bases with no gene match: 6. From germline, CDR1 is SGDLS and CDR2 YYNGEE. The CDR3 has 14 amino acids. The CDR3 DNA is TGTGCCAGCAGCCGGGACAGTTGGCCAGATACGCAGTATTTT. This sequence encodes CASSRDSWPDTQYF.

The chain uses TRBV27 and TRBJ2-1, with D possibly matching TRBD2 (6 bases). The germline CDR1 and CDR2 sequences are MNHEY and SMNVEV (reference sequence). The CDR3 contains 16 residues. The V end was cut by 5 bases, the J end by 5 bases, with 19 bases between. CDR3 sequence: CASSLMTGVTHNEQFF. The CDR3 DNA sequence: TGTGCCAGCAGTCTCATGACGGGGGTCACACACAATGAGCAGTTCTTC.

The V call is TRBV7-9, the J call TRBJ2-2, with 9 bases matching TRBD1. Looked up from germline, CDR1 is SEHNR and CDR2 is FQNEAQ (reference sequence). The V gene end was trimmed by 3 bases and the J gene end by 8 bases; junction bases not matched to a gene: 13. The CDR3 contains 17 residues. The CDR3 sequence is CASSFPTGGIMRGELFF. CDR3 DNA sequence: TGTGCCAGCAGCTTTCCGACAGGGGGAATTATGAGAGGGGAGCTGTTTTTT.

The J gene is TRBJ1-5, the V gene TRBV15; 9 nucleotides align to TRBD1. Trimming at V came to 5 bases and at J to 9 bases, leaving 8 bases not matched to a gene. The CDR3 runs to 14 residues. Germline lookup yields CDR1 LNHNV and CDR2 YYDKDF (reference sequence). CDR3 sequence reads: CATSGTGWDMPQHF. CDR3 DNA sequence: TGTGCCACCAGCGGGACAGGGTGGGATATGCCCCAGCATTTT.

This clone has more than one count but fewer than ten. This rearrangement joins TRBV4-3 to TRBJ2-7; 11 bases are a match to TRBD2. From germline, CDR1 is LGHNA and CDR2 YSLEER. The CDR3 contains 15 residues. After removal of 2 bases from V and 1 base from J, the junction contained 1 base not matched to a gene. CDR3 DNA: TGCGCCAGCAGCCAACTAGCGGGAGGATCCTACGAGCAGTACTTC. Protein: CASSQLAGGSYEQYF.

The DNA for the CDR3 is TGTGCCAGCAGCGTCATGGGTCTAGCCGGTGAGCAGTTCTTC. This codes for CASSVMGLAGEQFF. This chain uses TRBV7-2 with TRBJ2-1, with D possibly matching TRBD2 (5 bases). The CDR3 runs to 14 residues. V was cut by 5 bases and J by 9 bases, with 17 bases left in between. Germline assignment: CDR1 SGHTA and CDR2 FQGNSA. Variable domain in full (rest from reference TRBV7-2 and TRBJ2-1): GAGVSQSPSNKVTEKGKDVELRCDPISGHTALYWYRQSLGQGLEFLIYFQGNSAPDKSGLPSDRFSAERTGGSVSTLTIQRTQQEDSAVYLCASSVMGLAGEQFFGPGTRLTVL.

The chain recombines TRBV5-4 with TRBJ1-1; D is unresolved. The CDR3 has 16 amino acids. V was trimmed by 0 bases and J by 4 bases, leaving 16 bases between them. Germline V CDR1 and CDR2: SGHNT, YYREEE (reference sequence). This CDR3 is CASSLGPVTAGTEAFF. The CDR3 region has the DNA TGTGCCAGCAGCTTGGGCCCCGTGACCGCGGGCACTGAAGCTTTCTTT.

The chain links TRBV11-2 to TRBJ1-1; 7 bases match TRBD1. The CDR3 runs 14 residues. Trimming at V came to 5 bases and at J to 3 bases, leaving 6 bases not matched to a gene. In germline, CDR1 is SGHAT, CDR2 FQNNGV. CDR3 residues: CASSLNTGDTEAFF. For the CDR3, the DNA is TGTGCCAGCAGCCTGAACACAGGGGACACTGAAGCTTTCTTT.

The rearrangement uses TRBV9 and TRBJ2-4, with TRBD2 matching 7 bases. CDR3 size: 18 residues. Germline V CDR1 and CDR2: SGDLS, YYNGEE. Germline trimming cut 0 bases from V and 0 bases from J; bases unmatched to any gene: 9. DNA of the CDR3: TGTGCCAGCAGCGTAGCGGGACTACCCCATCTAGCCAAAAACATTCAGTACTTC. Translated: CASSVAGLPHLAKNIQYF.

The chain joins TRBV5-8 to TRBJ1-1; D ambiguous. The CDR3 length is 17 residues. Germline-derived CDR1 and CDR2 are SGHTS and YDEGEE. The V end lost 4 bases, the J end lost 3 bases, and 22 bases lay between the germline ends. The CDR3 region is CASSPGFGRTGDTEAFF. In DNA, the CDR3 is TGTGCCAGCAGCCCCGGATTCGGAAGGACTGGGGACACTGAAGCTTTCTTT.

The gene calls are TRBV24-1 and TRBJ2-5; D tentatively reads TRBD1 or TRBD2 (5 bases each). Germline values: CDR1 KGHDR, CDR2 SFDVKD. This CDR3 has 14 residues. Trimming stripped 9 bases from V and 2 bases from J, with 15 bases between. CDR3 in amino acids: CATALEGPQETQYF. As DNA, the CDR3 is TGTGCCACCGCCCTCGAGGGACCGCAAGAGACCCAGTACTTC.

V is TRBV11-1 and J is TRBJ2-1; D is ambiguous. With 2 bases removed from V and 4 bases from J, the gap between germline ends came to 6 bases. Germline V gives CDR1 SGHAT, CDR2 FQDESV (reference sequence). The CDR3 totals 13 residues. For the CDR3, the DNA is TGTGCCAGCAGCTTAACGACTTACAATGAGCAGTTCTTC. It encodes CASSLTTYNEQFF.

V usage is TRBV10-1 and J usage is TRBJ2-1; D is uncertain. The CDR3 covers 10 residues. Trimming removed 7 bases from V and 11 bases from J, with 9 bases in between. From germline, CDR1 is WNHNN and CDR2 SYGVQD (reference sequence). The CDR3 loop is CASKLNQQFF. The CDR3 nucleotides are TGCGCCAGCAAATTAAATCAGCAGTTCTTC.